The following is a T cell receptor (beta chain) sequence with its context. The sample belongs to a study of blood T cell repertoires in COVID-19. Study at large: Sites across the United States, Italy and Spain contributed samples from acute and convalescent COVID-19. From T cells, B-cell-depleted T cells, or PBMCs came the material, which was cDNA or gDNA.

The germline V and J ends were trimmed by 2 bases and 5 bases, with 8 bases remaining between them. Germline V gives CDR1 SGHRS, CDR2 YFSETQ. The CDR3 has 13 residues. In the original analysis: It was from reference gene primer amplification that nucleated cell counts were estimated. Sequenced by immunoSEQ multiplex PCR; TCRdb stores in-frame clones only, minus some. D and trimming were read from the DNA, whereas the V and J calls and clone size are those reported in that table. There are 200,000 to 300,000 clones in the sample; around 84% occur only once, and around 4.2% lies in the top ten. The chain carries TRBV5-1 and TRBJ1-5; D unclear. Sequenced input: peripheral blood. This TCR derives from a man in his 60s with acute or convalescent COVID-19. The CDR3 sequence is CASSFWGDQPQHF. In nucleotides, the CDR3 is TGCGCCAGCAGCTTTTGGGGAGATCAGCCCCAGCATTTT.